The TCR beta chain under discussion was sequenced for a study of T cell responses to AZD1222 COVID-19 vaccine. The ends were cut back, 0 bases at V and 8 bases at J, with 13 bases in the middle. This CDR3 contains 14 residues. In germline, CDR1 is LNHDA, CDR2 SQIVND (reference sequence). A word on this clone: Its matching antigen is unknown.

Overall study findings and caveats: It was only a handful of AZD1222 recipients who were seropositive at baseline. The span of vaccine-associated CD4 TCRs extended across spike, with dominance at 160-218 and 743-854.

Measured with immunoSEQ multiplex PCR; TCRdb has only the in-frame clones, and not every one. Altogether over 150,000 clones are present, 85% to 95% being singletons, with the ten largest covering roughly a tenth. This sequence was found in an adult in good health. The gene calls are TRBV19 and TRBJ1-1, with D possibly TRBD1 on 5 matching bases. The sample here was peripheral blood, taken on day 0 of AZD1222 vaccination. CDR3: CASSIDFSTGEAFF. The CDR3 bases are TGTGCCAGTAGTATAGATTTCTCTACAGGCGAAGCTTTCTTT.